This passage covers 13 T cell receptor beta chains from one sample sequenced in a study of control samples from healthy donors and cancer patients. Here immunoSEQ multiplex PCR was the method, and the copy in TCRdb shows in-frame clones only, minus some. The profile covers about 100,000 clones, with 70% to 90% appearing a single time and roughly 15% taken by the ten largest. Sequencing was carried out using blood. These receptors were taken from a man aged 25 to 40 in good health.

J is TRBJ2-5 and V is TRBV11-3; a possible D gene is TRBD2 (6 bases). The germline V gene has CDR1 SGHNT and CDR2 YENEEA. The V end was cut by 3 bases, the J end by 0 bases, with 17 bases between. CDR3 length equals 17 residues. CDR3 sequence reads: CASSLGFKGGDQETQYF. CDR3 sequence (DNA): TGTGCCAGCAGCTTGGGGTTTAAGGGAGGAGACCAAGAGACCCAGTACTTC.

The gene calls are TRBV19 and TRBJ2-7; TRBD2 might be the D (5 bases). The CDR3 is 15 residues long. Germline-derived CDR1 and CDR2 are LNHDA and SQIVND (reference sequence). Trimming took 5 bases from V and 6 from J, leaving 20 bases between them. CDR3 sequence (DNA): TGTGCCAGTAGTTACGGGTCTGAATTCGGAGGCGAGCAGTACTTC. Protein: CASSYGSEFGGEQYF.

This chain connects TRBV24-1 to TRBJ2-5; 11 nucleotides match TRBD2. With 5 bases clipped from V and 3 bases from J, the junction kept 7 bases outside the gene matches. CDR3 length equals 16 residues. CDR1 is KGHDR and CDR2 is SFDVKD in the germline V gene. The CDR3 nucleotides are TGTGCCACCAGTGGCACACTAGCGGGAGTCGAAGAGACCCAGTACTTC. It is translated as CATSGTLAGVEETQYF.

CDR3 sequence: CASRVTGSGELFF. CDR3 coding DNA: TGTGCCAGCAGGGTGACAGGCTCGGGGGAGCTGTTTTTT. The V gene is TRBV2, the J gene TRBJ2-2; D may be TRBD1 (6 bases). In germline, CDR1 is SNHLY, CDR2 FYNNEI. The CDR3 totals 13 residues. Trimming pared 6 bases from V and 8 bases from J, leaving 13 bases between.

About this clone: This specimen includes other DNA sequences encoding the same CDR3. The J gene is TRBJ1-4, the V gene TRBV30; the D gene is possibly TRBD1 (5 bases). The length of the CDR3 is 15 residues. V was shortened by 1 base and J by 5 bases, with 14 bases between the two germline ends. The germline gives CDR1 GTSNPN, CDR2 SVGIG (reference sequence). DNA of the CDR3: TGTGCCTGGAGTGACCAGGGCCTAGGGAATGAAAAACTGTTTTTT. Translation gives CAWSDQGLGNEKLFF.

Of note for this clone: In the same sample, other DNA sequences code for this CDR3. The genes are TRBV5-1 and TRBJ2-7; no clear D. This CDR3 has 14 amino acids. Germline V gene sequence: CDR1 SGHRS, CDR2 YFSETQ. With 0 bases removed from V and 2 bases from J, the gap between germline ends came to 9 bases. CDR3 DNA: TGCGCCAGCAGCTTGGTAGTCAGCCCCTACGAGCAGTACTTC. Its translation is CASSLVVSPYEQYF.

The V call is TRBV28, the J call TRBJ1-5; possibly TRBD1 for D (6 bases). Germline V gene data show CDR1 as MDHEN and CDR2 as SYDVKM. This CDR3 has 16 residues. V lost 2 bases and J 10 bases, leaving 21 bases between the germline ends. CDR3 sequence reads: CASSLKGGQPGIPQHF. The CDR3 bases are TGTGCCAGCAGTTTAAAAGGAGGACAGCCGGGGATTCCCCAGCATTTT.

The CDR3 DNA reads TGTGCCAGTAGTATATATGGCTACGAGCAGTACTTC. This encodes CASSIYGYEQYF. The chain links TRBV19 to TRBJ2-7; D is ambiguous. The CDR3 covers 12 residues. The germline CDR1 and CDR2 sequences are LNHDA and SQIVND (reference sequence). V was shortened by 2 bases and J by 3 bases, with 5 bases between the two germline ends.

The rearrangement links TRBV30 to TRBJ1-4; 8 nucleotides match TRBD1. The CDR3 is 15 amino acids. Germline V gives CDR1 GTSNPN, CDR2 SVGIG (reference sequence). J was trimmed by 6 bases and V by 2 bases; bases with no gene match: 8. CDR3 sequence: CAWSLDRAEDEKLFF. CDR3 sequence (DNA): TGTGCCTGGAGTTTGGACAGGGCTGAGGATGAAAAACTGTTTTTT.

The J gene is TRBJ1-1, the V gene TRBV12-3 or TRBV12-4; D remains ambiguous. The CDR3 spans 13 residues. V lost 3 bases, J lost 1 base, and 6 bases lay in between. The CDR3 region is CASSFAGNTEAFF. CDR3 coding DNA: TGTGCCAGCAGTTTTGCGGGGAACACTGAAGCTTTCTTT.

The chain couples TRBV4-2 to TRBJ2-3; D uncertain. Germline V lookup: CDR1 LGHNA, CDR2 YNFKEQ. CDR3 length: 18 amino acids. Deletions cut 1 base from V and 0 bases from J, with 17 bases between. As DNA, the CDR3 is TGTGCCAGCAGCCAAGGGAGCGTCCCGGGCCATAGCACAGATACGCAGTATTTT. The encoded protein is CASSQGSVPGHSTDTQYF.

This clone appeared a single time. The chain employs TRBV10-3 and TRBJ2-7; D unresolved. Germline V CDR1 and CDR2: ENHRY, SYGVKD. CDR3 length: 12 amino acids. V shed 6 bases and J shed 4 bases, with 10 bases lying between them. CDR3 amino acids: CAISPDGYEQYF. The CDR3 nucleotides are TGTGCCATCAGCCCAGACGGTTACGAGCAGTACTTC.

The CDR3 DNA follows: TGCAGTGCTCCCGCCGTGGAGCAGTACTTC. Its protein product is CSAPAVEQYF. This sequence joins TRBV20-1 and TRBJ2-7; D unclear. The germline CDR1 and CDR2 sequences are DFQATT and SNEGSKA (reference sequence). The CDR3 is 10 amino acids. The V and J ends lost 5 bases and 7 bases respectively, with 9 bases between them.